This record looks at one T cell receptor beta chain sequence and its context. As originally analysed: Nucleated cell number was recorded as an estimate derived from reference gene primer amplification. Produced via immunoSEQ multiplex PCR; TCRdb's table is partial and in-frame only. That table gives V, J and clone size, and the DNA gave D and trimming. The repertoire consists of fewer than 350,000 clones, with 75% to 90% occurring once and the leading ten covering around 9.5%. The germline gives CDR1 MNHEY, CDR2 SMNVEV (reference sequence). There are 13 residues in the CDR3. The V and J ends lost 5 bases and 3 bases respectively, with 10 bases between them. This specimen belongs to a study of blood T cell repertoires in COVID-19. The overall study: Sites across the United States, Italy and Spain contributed samples from acute and convalescent COVID-19.

This chain joins TRBV27 and TRBJ2-5, with D perhaps matching TRBD2 (6 bases). The clonotype was recovered from a woman between 40 and 50 years old who had recovered from COVID-19. The sequenced material came from PBMCs or T cells enriched from blood (not recorded which). The CDR3 sequence is CASSLGLEETQYF. The DNA of the CDR3 is TGTGCCAGCAGTCTGGGACTCGAAGAGACCCAGTACTTC.